This T cell receptor beta chain was recovered during a study of blood T cell repertoires in COVID-19. At the level of the study: Sites across the United States, Italy and Spain contributed samples from acute and convalescent COVID-19.

Under the authors' procedure: Reference gene primers were amplified, and this amplification served to estimate nucleated cell counts. Using immunoSEQ multiplex PCR, the repertoire was profiled, and TCRdb retains in-frame clones only, with some absent. The V and J calls and clone size are taken from that table; D and trimming were inferred from the DNA. The table has roughly 50,000 clones, 60% to 85% seen once. Germline loops: CDR1 SGHRS, CDR2 YFSETQ. This CDR3 has 14 amino acids. The ends lost 7 bases at V and 1 base at J; junction bases unmatched: 6. The chain links TRBV5-1 to TRBJ2-3, with 7 bases fitting TRBD1. Specimen: peripheral blood. The sequence derives from a human donor with active or convalescent COVID-19. The donor label of this sample is uncertain. The CDR3 DNA is TGCGCCAGCGAAGAAGGGGGCGGCACAGATACGCAGTATTTT. As protein: CASEEGGGTDTQYF.